A single sample gave rise to the 11 T cell receptor beta chains below, sequenced in a study of CD8 T cells in Susac syndrome (dated by TCRdb to the late 2010s). Library prep was done by the immunoSEQ multiplex PCR assay. RNA was extracted using the RNeasy kit, and about 0.45 to 1 ug of the RNA was reverse transcribed with random hexamers. The raw public reads went through TCRdb reprocessing: fastp at Q25, MiXCR clone calling, in-frame beta chains kept. CDR3 protein duplicates are merged, each entry listing the most common genes and DNA. A total of about 100,000 distinct CDR3 sequences appear in this sample, around 95% of them only once. The top ten hold roughly 0.29% of the sample. Source material: CD8+ T cells from PBMCs. These receptor sequences come from a human donor with Susac syndrome.

This clonotype was detected only once. The J gene is TRBJ2-7, the V gene TRBV29-1, with 7 bases aligning to TRBD2. The CDR3 extends over 13 amino acids. Germline V gives CDR1 SQVTM, CDR2 ANQGSEA. J gave up 3 bases and V 4 bases, and 6 bases lay outside the gene matches. The CDR3 DNA sequence: TGCAGCGTTGCCGCTAGCGGATTCTACGAGCAGTACTTC. Translation gives CSVAASGFYEQYF.

The V gene is TRBV6-5, the J gene TRBJ2-5; D is unclear. The CDR3 runs to 15 residues. The germline V gene encodes CDR1 MNHEY and CDR2 SVGAGI. Trimming cost V 6 bases and J 1 base, with 15 bases left between them. CDR3 protein: CASSPAPTAQETQYF. For the CDR3, the DNA is TGTGCCAGCAGCCCAGCCCCCACAGCCCAAGAGACCCAGTACTTC.

J is TRBJ1-3 and V is TRBV13; no definite D call. V was pared by 4 bases and J by 0 bases, with 10 bases between. Looked up from germline, CDR1 is PRHDT and CDR2 is FYEKMQ (reference sequence). The CDR3 is made up of 15 amino acids. DNA of the CDR3: TGTGCCAGCAGCTCGGACCGCTACTCTGGAAACACCATATATTTT. It is translated as CASSSDRYSGNTIYF.

This rearrangement joins TRBV15 to TRBJ2-2, with D unresolved. This CDR3 is built from 14 residues. Trimming stripped 4 bases from V and 4 bases from J, with 10 bases between. From germline, CDR1 is LNHNV and CDR2 YYDKDF (reference sequence). CDR3 sequence reads: CATSTWGVTGELFF. As DNA, the CDR3 is TGTGCCACCAGCACTTGGGGTGTCACCGGGGAGCTGTTTTTT.

In DNA, the CDR3 is TGCAGTGCTAGACATTCGACGACAGGGTTTGGCTACGAGCAGTACTTC. This gives the protein CSARHSTTGFGYEQYF. The V call is TRBV20-1, the J call TRBJ2-7; 7 positions agree with TRBD1. V dropped 2 bases and J dropped 3; count of bases not matched to a gene: 13. This CDR3 region has 16 residues. Germline CDR1 and CDR2: DFQATT and SNEGSKA (reference sequence).

V gene TRBV4-1 combines with J gene TRBJ1-4; 8 bases are a match to TRBD1. This CDR3 is 16 amino acids long. After removal of 3 bases from V and 3 bases from J, the junction contained 6 bases not matched to a gene. Looked up from germline, CDR1 is MGHRA and CDR2 is YSYEKL. The CDR3 nucleotides are TGCGCCAGCAGCCAGGCAGGGGGCTTCTCTAATGAAAAACTGTTTTTT. Its translation is CASSQAGGFSNEKLFF.

This clonotype appeared a single time. The rearrangement joins TRBV29-1 to TRBJ2-2; TRBD2 matches at 7 bases. J gave up 7 bases and V 4 bases, and 12 bases lay outside the gene matches. This CDR3 comprises 15 residues. The V gene's germline CDR1 is SQVTM and CDR2 ANQGSEA. CDR3 nucleotides: TGCAGCGTTGGGATCGCGGGGGTTGGTGTCGGGGAGCTGTTTTTT. Its translation is CSVGIAGVGVGELFF.

The CDR3 region has the DNA TGCGCCAGCAGCTTGGGCTCTGCCGGTTCCTATGGCTACACCTTC. It translates to CASSLGSAGSYGYTF. The V and J genes are TRBV5-1 and TRBJ1-2; D not resolved. The germline gives CDR1 SGHRS, CDR2 YFSETQ. The CDR3 has 15 residues. V was cut by 0 bases and J by 4 bases, with 13 bases left in between.

V usage is TRBV29-1 and J usage is TRBJ2-5; maybe TRBD2 (5 bases). The length of the CDR3 is 12 residues. Germline V gene lookup returns CDR1 SQVTM and CDR2 ANQGSEA. Trimming removed 4 bases from V and 3 bases from J, with 9 bases in between. The CDR3, as DNA: TGCAGCGTTGGAGAGGGCGAAGAGACCCAGTACTTC. It specifies CSVGEGEETQYF.

The rearrangement joins TRBV3-1 to TRBJ1-1, with D unclear. Germline lookup yields CDR1 LGHDT and CDR2 YNNKEL (reference sequence). The CDR3 extends over 12 amino acids. V lost 1 base to trimming and J lost 11 bases, with 11 bases between them. CDR3 amino acids: CASSQGGRGAFF. CDR3 sequence (DNA): TGTGCCAGCAGCCAAGGAGGACGAGGGGCTTTCTTT.

The chain links TRBV2 to TRBJ1-4, with D tentatively TRBD1 (5 bases). V gave up 5 bases and J gave up 13 bases, with 20 bases separating them. The germline V gene encodes CDR1 SNHLY and CDR2 FYNNEI. The CDR3 has 14 residues. The CDR3 protein is CASSNRDGQLRLFF. CDR3 bases: TGTGCCAGCAGTAACCGGGACGGGCAGTTAAGACTGTTTTTT.